These 32 T cell receptor beta chains originate from one sample sequenced in a study of T cell changes during pregnancy in multiple sclerosis. Produced via immunoSEQ multiplex PCR; TCRdb's table is partial and in-frame only. The sample shows about 57,000 clones, around 92% of them seen only once. Sequencing used CD4+ T cells from peripheral blood mononuclear cells, obtained in the second trimester of pregnancy. Every receptor here comes from a female donor with multiple sclerosis, enrolled in a pregnancy study.

The J gene is TRBJ1-2, the V gene TRBV6-1; D is possibly TRBD1 (5 bases). CDR1 and CDR2 (germline): MNHNS, SASEGT. The CDR3 is 14 residues long. The V and J ends lost 3 bases and 6 bases respectively, with 14 bases between them. For the CDR3, the DNA is TGTGCCAGCAGTGACACGAACCCGGGGGATGGCTACACCTTC. Its translation: CASSDTNPGDGYTF.

This sequence joins TRBV2 and TRBJ1-1; D may be TRBD1 (5 bases). This CDR3 region has 12 residues. Germline CDR1 is SNHLY and CDR2 is FYNNEI. The V end lost 7 bases, the J end lost 4 bases, and 10 bases lay between the germline ends. The CDR3 DNA reads as TGTGCCAGCACCGGGGACTTCACTGAAGCTTTCTTT. Translation gives CASTGDFTEAFF. The full variable domain, in which reference TRBV2 and TRBJ1-1 provide the parts outside the CDR3, is EPEVTQTPSHQVTQMGQEVILRCVPISNHLYFYWYRQILGQKVEFLVSFYNNEISEKSEIFDDQFSVERPDGSNFTLKIRSTKLEDSAMYFCASTGDFTEAFFGQGTRLTVV.

The V and J genes are TRBV6-1 and TRBJ1-5, with D unresolved. The CDR3 is 13 amino acids. Trimming took 7 bases from V and 7 from J, leaving 14 bases between them. Looked up from germline, CDR1 is MNHNS and CDR2 is SASEGT. The chain's CDR3 is CASNLGRRQPQHF. CDR3 DNA: TGTGCCAGCAACCTAGGTAGGAGGCAGCCCCAGCATTTT.

The chain joins TRBV30 to TRBJ1-6; 8 bases map to TRBD1. The CDR3 contains 14 residues. V shed 2 bases and J 7 bases; nucleotides not matched to a gene: 4. Germline V gene data show CDR1 as GTSNPN and CDR2 as SVGIG (reference sequence). The CDR3 region is CAWSRQGSNSPLHF. For the CDR3, the DNA is TGTGCCTGGAGTCGACAGGGGTCGAATTCACCCCTCCACTTT.

This clone was seen a few times. This chain's CDR3 is CASSFQGGYGYTF. The CDR3 nucleotides are TGTGCCAGCAGCTTCCAGGGAGGTTATGGCTACACCTTC. This chain links TRBV11-2 with TRBJ1-2, with a possible D match to TRBD1 (5 bases). With 3 bases removed from V and 5 bases from J, the gap between germline ends came to 10 bases. This CDR3 has 13 amino acids. From germline, CDR1 is SGHAT and CDR2 FQNNGV.

The V call is TRBV28, the J call TRBJ2-3; 12 bases are shared with TRBD2. This CDR3 contains 16 residues. Germline CDR1 and CDR2: MDHEN and SYDVKM. J gave up 6 bases and V 6 bases, and 10 bases lay outside the gene matches. This CDR3 is CASSLTLAGGQDTQYF. The CDR3 nucleotides read TGTGCCAGCAGCCTGACCCTAGCGGGAGGGCAGGATACGCAGTATTTT.

This clone showed up just once. The V call is TRBV5-4, the J call TRBJ2-3; 14 bases fit TRBD2. V lost 0 bases to trimming and J lost 8 bases; unmatched junction nucleotides: 5. The CDR3 is made up of 16 amino acids. Germline CDR1 SGHNT, CDR2 YYREEE (reference sequence). The CDR3, as DNA: TGTGCCAGCAGCTTGGCCGGGACTAGCGGGAGAGGTACGCAGTATTTT. Its translation: CASSLAGTSGRGTQYF.

This chain connects TRBV7-2 to TRBJ2-1, with D perhaps TRBD2 (5 bases). CDR3 length: 13 residues. Germline loops: CDR1 SGHTA, CDR2 FQGNSA. V lost 4 bases to trimming and J lost 10 bases, with 14 bases between them. The CDR3: CASSSTSGSEQFF. In DNA, the CDR3 is TGTGCCAGCAGCTCAACCTCTGGGAGCGAGCAGTTCTTC.

The J gene is TRBJ1-1, the V gene TRBV18; D is perhaps TRBD1 (5 bases). The CDR3 is 14 residues long. Trimming shortened V by 2 bases and J by 1 base, and 8 bases separated the two germline ends. Germline V lookup: CDR1 KGHSH, CDR2 LQKENI. CDR3 loop: CASSPKGKNTEAFF. Written as DNA, the CDR3 is TGTGCCAGCTCACCAAAGGGGAAGAACACTGAAGCTTTCTTT. The full variable domain, its missing parts supplied by reference TRBV18 and TRBJ1-1, is NAGVMQNPRHLVRRRGQEARLRCSPMKGHSHVYWYRQLPEEGLKFMVYLQKENIIDESGMPKERFSAEFPKEGPSILRIQQVVRGDSAAYFCASSPKGKNTEAFFGQGTRLTVV.

The CDR3 loop is CASSQRLVSSPASFEQYF. Here the CDR3 DNA reads TGTGCCAGCAGCCAAAGACTAGTCTCTTCCCCCGCTTCTTTCGAGCAGTACTTC. This chain uses TRBV7-6 with TRBJ2-7, with D possibly being TRBD2 (6 bases). Trimming stripped 5 bases from V and 6 bases from J, with 29 bases between. This CDR3 comprises 18 residues. Germline V gene lookup returns CDR1 SGHVS and CDR2 FNYEAQ.

The count of this clone is one. The chain uses TRBV6-1 and TRBJ1-3, with 7 bases matching TRBD1. V trimming: 2 bases; J trimming: 2 bases; junction bases outside the gene matches: 6. The length of the CDR3 is 16 residues. Per germline, CDR1 MNHNS and CDR2 SASEGT. CDR3: CASSENAQGTGNTIYF. The CDR3 nucleotides are TGTGCCAGCAGTGAAAACGCACAGGGGACTGGAAACACCATATATTTT.

The J gene is TRBJ2-2, the V gene TRBV5-4; maybe TRBD2 (6 bases). CDR1 SGHNT and CDR2 YYREEE come from the germline V gene (reference sequence). This CDR3 has 16 residues. Deletions cut 2 bases from V and 5 bases from J, with 16 bases between. CDR3 DNA sequence: TGTGCCAGCAGCTTAGGCGCTGGGGGGAGGACCGGGGAGCTGTTTTTT. It specifies CASSLGAGGRTGELFF. The variable domain in full, completed from reference TRBV5-4 and TRBJ2-2, reads ETGVTQSPTHLIKTRGQQVTLRCSSQSGHNTVSWYQQALGQGPQFIFQYYREEENGRGNFPPRFSGLQFPNYSSELNVNALELDDSALYLCASSLGAGGRTGELFFGEGSRLTVL.

This chain uses TRBV7-7 with TRBJ2-7, with D unresolved. V gave up 10 bases and J gave up 1 base, with 14 bases separating them. The CDR3 spans 13 residues. Germline assignment: CDR1 SSHAT and CDR2 FNYEAQ (reference sequence). The CDR3 region is CAIPRSWSYEQYF. CDR3 in DNA: TGTGCCATCCCGCGAAGTTGGTCCTACGAGCAGTACTTC.

The rearrangement joins TRBV30 to TRBJ2-3; TRBD2 aligns across 13 bases. CDR1 and CDR2 (germline): GTSNPN, SVGIG (reference sequence). CDR3 size: 14 residues. Trimming removed 6 bases from V and 2 bases from J; junction bases left unmatched: 2. The CDR3 DNA reads as TGTGCCTGTGGGACTAGCGGGAACACAGATACGCAGTATTTT. Its protein product is CACGTSGNTDTQYF.

This sequence joins TRBV14 and TRBJ1-2; 9 bases fit TRBD1. Germline lookup yields CDR1 SGHDN and CDR2 FVKESK. J was trimmed by 8 bases and V by 6 bases; bases with no gene match: 7. CDR3 length: 13 amino acids. The CDR3 DNA reads TGTGCCAGCAGAAGGACAGGGGATCGGGGCTACACCTTC. Residues: CASRRTGDRGYTF.

The CDR3 protein is CASSSPGQTNYEQYF. The CDR3 region has the DNA TGTGCCAGCAGCTCCCCGGGACAGACTAACTACGAGCAGTACTTC. The gene calls are TRBV5-6 and TRBJ2-5; 7 nucleotides match TRBD1. The end of the DNA aligns better with TRBJ2-7, so the J call may be wrong. Germline CDR1 SGHDT, CDR2 YYEEEE. The CDR3 loop spans 15 amino acids.

V is TRBV25-1 and J is TRBJ1-6; no clear D gene. There are 15 residues in the CDR3. V dropped 8 bases and J dropped 0 bases, with 11 bases sitting between them. Germline CDR1 reads MGHDK; CDR2 reads SYGVNS. The CDR3, as DNA: TGTGCCAGCTCCTTAGGGAGCTCCTATAATTCACCCCTCCACTTT. Protein product: CASSLGSSYNSPLHF. Complete variable domain (other parts from reference TRBV25-1 and TRBJ1-6): EADIYQTPRYLVIGTGKKITLECSQTMGHDKMYWYQQDPGMELHLIHYSYGVNSTEKGDLSSESTVSRIRTEHFPLTLESARPSHTSQYLCASSLGSSYNSPLHFGNGTRLTVT.

The chain links TRBV11-2 to TRBJ2-7, with a tentative D call TRBD2 (5 bases). V shed 0 bases and J shed 12 bases, with 15 bases lying between them. This CDR3 has 13 amino acids. Germline CDR1 and CDR2: SGHAT and FQNNGV. The CDR3 sequence: CASSLEGRSAGYF. CDR3 bases: TGTGCCAGCAGCTTAGAGGGCAGGTCGGCGGGGTACTTC.

The chain links TRBV27 to TRBJ2-3; 7 positions match TRBD1. Germline V gene lookup returns CDR1 MNHEY and CDR2 SMNVEV (reference sequence). CDR3 length equals 16 residues. V lost 4 bases and J lost 0; bases outside the gene matches: 7. CDR3 loop: CASSSLGTASTDTQYF. The CDR3 nucleotides read TGTGCCAGCAGTTCCCTCGGGACAGCGAGCACAGATACGCAGTATTTT.

The rearrangement links TRBV6-5 to TRBJ2-5, with 7 bases aligning to TRBD1. The V gene end was trimmed by 4 bases and the J gene end by 1 base; junction bases not matched to a gene: 9. Germline-derived CDR1 and CDR2 are MNHEY and SVGAGI. The CDR3 spans 16 residues. For the CDR3, the DNA is TGTGCCAGCAGTTTCCGCACAGGGGCCGGCCAAGAGACCCAGTACTTC. It is translated as CASSFRTGAGQETQYF.

This rearrangement joins TRBV15 to TRBJ1-1; 8 bases are shared with TRBD1. Trimming at V came to 1 base and at J to 2 bases, leaving 9 bases not matched to a gene. The CDR3 length is 17 residues. Germline values: CDR1 LNHNV, CDR2 YYDKDF (reference sequence). The CDR3 sequence is CATSRGKGQAPNTEAFF. CDR3 sequence (DNA): TGTGCCACCAGCAGAGGAAAGGGACAGGCGCCTAACACTGAAGCTTTCTTT.

The rearrangement links TRBV9 to TRBJ2-3; 8 bases are a match to TRBD2. Germline V gene lookup returns CDR1 SGDLS and CDR2 YYNGEE. The CDR3 is 14 amino acids. V lost 7 bases and J lost 6; bases outside the gene matches: 10. The CDR3, as DNA: TGTGCCAGCGGTAGCGGGATACCCAGGGATACGCAGTATTTT. It specifies CASGSGIPRDTQYF.

The chain carries TRBV30 and TRBJ2-5, with 9 bases aligning to TRBD1. V lost 2 bases and J lost 5; bases outside the gene matches: 6. The CDR3 is 14 residues long. Looked up from germline, CDR1 is GTSNPN and CDR2 is SVGIG (reference sequence). The CDR3 bases are TGTGCCTGGAGTTTGACAGGGGGTGATGAGACCCAGTACTTC. This sequence encodes CAWSLTGGDETQYF.

The rearrangement joins TRBV28 to TRBJ1-5; possibly TRBD1 for D (6 bases). Germline V lookup: CDR1 MDHEN, CDR2 SYDVKM. V was pared by 7 bases and J by 4 bases, with 17 bases between. The CDR3 loop spans 15 amino acids. CDR3 region: CASKGFWQGNQPQHF. CDR3 nucleotides: TGTGCCAGCAAAGGGTTCTGGCAGGGGAATCAGCCCCAGCATTTT.

The sample holds one count of this clone. The chain joins TRBV19 to TRBJ2-3, with D maybe TRBD2 (6 bases). CDR3 length equals 15 residues. V lost 4 bases and J 0 bases, leaving 11 bases between the germline ends. Looked up from germline, CDR1 is LNHDA and CDR2 is SQIVND (reference sequence). The CDR3 loop reads CASSKESGSTDTQYF. The CDR3 bases are TGTGCCAGTAGTAAGGAGAGCGGGAGCACAGATACGCAGTATTTT.

CDR3 coding DNA: TGTGCCAGCAGCTCCGGACAGGGGGTAAGTCAGCCCCAGCATTTT. This translates into CASSSGQGVSQPQHF. The chain recombines TRBV7-8 with TRBJ1-5; 10 bases are a match to TRBD1. Trimming removed 4 bases from V and 6 bases from J; junction bases left unmatched: 6. Germline V gene lookup returns CDR1 SGHVS and CDR2 FQNEAQ. The CDR3 runs 15 residues. Looking up the rest from reference TRBV7-8 and TRBJ1-5 gives the full variable domain: GAGVSQSPRYKVAKRGQDVALRCDPISGHVSLFWYQQALGQGPEFLTYFQNEAQLDKSGLPSDRFFAERPEGSVSTLKIQRTQQEDSAVYLCASSSGQGVSQPQHFGDGTRLSIL.

The chain employs TRBV5-1 and TRBJ2-1, with 14 bases identical to TRBD2. In germline, CDR1 is SGHRS, CDR2 YFSETQ. The CDR3 runs to 19 residues. V was pared by 4 bases and J by 2 bases, with 11 bases of the junction left unmatched. The chain's CDR3 is CASSEGTSGGLLPYNEQFF. CDR3 nucleotides: TGCGCCAGCAGCGAGGGGACTAGCGGGGGCCTACTTCCCTACAATGAGCAGTTCTTC.

This chain connects TRBV5-4 to TRBJ2-3; 12 bases match TRBD2. This CDR3 has 15 residues. The germline CDR1 and CDR2 sequences are SGHNT and YYREEE (reference sequence). V trimming: 2 bases; J trimming: 7 bases; junction bases outside the gene matches: 5. CDR3 nucleotides: TGTGCCAGCAGCTTCCCTAGCGGGGGGGCGAATACGCAGTATTTT. This encodes CASSFPSGGANTQYF. Full variable domain (outside the CDR3, taken from reference TRBV5-4 and TRBJ2-3): ETGVTQSPTHLIKTRGQQVTLRCSSQSGHNTVSWYQQALGQGPQFIFQYYREEENGRGNFPPRFSGLQFPNYSSELNVNALELDDSALYLCASSFPSGGANTQYFGPGTRLTVL.

The chain links TRBV7-3 to TRBJ2-2; TRBD2 aligns across 7 bases. The CDR3 runs 16 residues. V gave up 1 base and J gave up 3 bases; unmatched junction bases: 5. Germline V CDR1 and CDR2: SGHTA, FQGTGA. The CDR3 is CASSLSTSVDTGELFF. The CDR3 DNA reads TGTGCCAGCAGCTTAAGCACTAGCGTCGACACCGGGGAGCTGTTTTTT.

The chain is built from TRBV5-5 and TRBJ1-2; D call uncertain. CDR3 length: 15 amino acids. Looked up from germline, CDR1 is SGHKS and CDR2 is YYEKEE (reference sequence). Between the trimmed V and J ends, which lost 0 bases and 3 bases, there was a span of 12 bases. The CDR3 sequence: CASSLAPLTDYGYTF. CDR3 in DNA: TGTGCCAGCAGCTTGGCCCCTTTAACGGACTATGGCTACACCTTC.

V gene TRBV9 combines with J gene TRBJ2-3; D possibly corresponds to TRBD2 (7 bases). The CDR3 loop spans 15 amino acids. V gave up 7 bases and J gave up 8 bases, with 23 bases separating them. The germline gives CDR1 SGDLS, CDR2 YYNGEE. The CDR3 nucleotides read TGTGCCAGCCCCCGAGGGGGACTACCCCGTACTACGCAGTATTTT. Amino acid sequence: CASPRGGLPRTTQYF.

V gene TRBV5-1 combines with J gene TRBJ2-5; 7 bases fit TRBD2. CDR1 is SGHRS and CDR2 is YFSETQ in the germline V gene. V was clipped by 2 bases and J by 3 bases; unmatched bases: 4. The CDR3 spans 14 residues. CDR3 protein: CASSFTSEEETQYF. The CDR3 DNA follows: TGCGCCAGCAGCTTTACTAGCGAGGAAGAGACCCAGTACTTC.